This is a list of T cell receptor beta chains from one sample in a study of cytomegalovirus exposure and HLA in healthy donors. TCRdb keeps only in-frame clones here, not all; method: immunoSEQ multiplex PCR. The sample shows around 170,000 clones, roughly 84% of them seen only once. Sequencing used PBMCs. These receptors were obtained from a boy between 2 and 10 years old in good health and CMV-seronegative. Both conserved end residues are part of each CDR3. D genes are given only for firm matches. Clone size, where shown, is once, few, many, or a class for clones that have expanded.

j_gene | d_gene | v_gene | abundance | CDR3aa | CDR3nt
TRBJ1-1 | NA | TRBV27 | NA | CASRTGGANTEAFF | TGTGCCAGCAGGACGGGGGGGGCAAACACTGAAGCTTTCTTT
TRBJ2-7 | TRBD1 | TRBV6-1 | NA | CASSVDRAYEQYF | TGTGCCAGCAGTGTAGACAGGGCCTACGAGCAGTACTTC
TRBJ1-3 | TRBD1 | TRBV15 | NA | CATSREGQGAGNTTYF | TGTGCCACCAGCAGAGAGGGACAGGGAGCTGGAAACACCACATATTTT
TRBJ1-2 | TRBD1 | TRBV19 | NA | CASNRQGASYGYTF | TGTGCCAGTAACCGACAGGGGGCGAGCTATGGCTACACCTTC
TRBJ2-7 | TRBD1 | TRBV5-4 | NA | CASSWGQGNTYEQYF | TGTGCCAGCAGCTGGGGACAGGGAAATACCTACGAGCAGTACTTC
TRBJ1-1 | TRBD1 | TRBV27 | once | CASSLLGGQGARDTEAFF | TGTGCCAGCAGTTTATTAGGGGGACAGGGGGCGAGAGACACTGAAGCTTTCTTT
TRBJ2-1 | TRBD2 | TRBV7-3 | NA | CASSPRTSGSYEQFF | TGTGCCAGCAGCCCCAGGACTAGCGGGAGCTATGAGCAGTTCTTC
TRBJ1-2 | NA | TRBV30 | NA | CAWGILGRNYGYTF | TGTGCCTGGGGAATCTTGGGGCGTAACTATGGCTACACCTTC
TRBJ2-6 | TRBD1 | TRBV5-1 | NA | CASSLDGTAGANVLTF | TGCGCCAGCAGCTTGGACGGGACAGCTGGGGCCAACGTCCTGACTTTC
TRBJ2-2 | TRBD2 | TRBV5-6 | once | CASSLFGLAGGNTGELFF | TGTGCCAGCAGCTTGTTCGGACTAGCGGGGGGAAACACCGGGGAGCTGTTTTTT
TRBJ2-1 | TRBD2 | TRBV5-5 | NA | CASSSLVGRAGDEQFF | TGTGCCAGCAGCTCCCTTGTCGGGAGGGCCGGGGATGAGCAGTTCTTC
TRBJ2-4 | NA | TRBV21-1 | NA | CASRDRQGPTPLAKNIQYF | TGTGCCAGCAGGGATCGACAGGGACCAACTCCCCTAGCCAAAAACATTCAGTACTTC
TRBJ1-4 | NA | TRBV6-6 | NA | CASSPPTGSNEKLFF | TGTGCCAGCAGTCCTCCGACAGGATCTAATGAAAAACTGTTTTTT
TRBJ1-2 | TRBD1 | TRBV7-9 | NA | CASSLVGGTATKYGYTF | TGTGCCAGCAGCCTAGTAGGTGGGACAGCGACGAAATATGGCTACACCTTC
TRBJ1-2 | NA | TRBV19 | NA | CASKTGSNYGYTF | TGTGCCAGTAAAACAGGGTCCAACTATGGCTACACCTTC
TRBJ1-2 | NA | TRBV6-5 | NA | CASSEGHDYGYTF | TGTGCCAGCAGTGAGGGTCACGACTATGGCTACACCTTC